This T cell receptor beta chain was captured in a study of cytomegalovirus exposure and HLA in healthy donors. Study observations and caveats: TCR association rates varied by HLA locus in a later analysis, with DRB1 highest and HLA-C lowest. Sequencing likely produced, as an artifact, a cluster of highly shared sequence variants.

The CDR3 is 12 amino acids. V lost 3 bases, J lost 0 bases, and 4 bases lay in between. Germline assignment: CDR1 SGHNT and CDR2 YYREEE (reference sequence). Regarding this clone: Antigen unknown.

Both 60 Vbeta primers and 13 Jbeta primers went into the PCR. Libraries were prepared by immunoSEQ multiplex PCR; TCRdb keeps only in-frame clonotypes and omits some of them. Altogether more than 100,000 clones are present, about 16% being singletons, with the ten largest covering 1.9%. The TCR sequence derives from a woman aged 18 to 35 in good health and CMV-seronegative. The sequenced material came from PBMCs. This chain uses TRBV5-4 with TRBJ2-7, with D unclear. CDR3 in amino acids: CASSSSSYEQYF. The CDR3 nucleotides read TGTGCCAGCAGCTCCTCCTCCTACGAGCAGTACTTC.